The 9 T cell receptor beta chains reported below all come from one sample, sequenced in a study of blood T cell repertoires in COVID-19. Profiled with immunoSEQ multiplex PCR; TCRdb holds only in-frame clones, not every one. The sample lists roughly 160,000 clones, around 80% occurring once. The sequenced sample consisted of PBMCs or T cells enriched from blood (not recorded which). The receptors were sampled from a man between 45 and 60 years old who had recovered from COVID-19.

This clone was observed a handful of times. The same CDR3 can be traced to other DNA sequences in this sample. CDR3 sequence (DNA): TGTGCCAGCAGCCGACAGGGGAACACTGAAGCTTTCTTT. It yields the protein CASSRQGNTEAFF. V and J are TRBV27 and TRBJ1-1; TRBD1 agrees at 7 bases. J was trimmed by 1 base and V by 6 bases; bases with no gene match: 2. The CDR3 spans 13 residues. In germline, CDR1 is MNHEY, CDR2 SMNVEV (reference sequence).

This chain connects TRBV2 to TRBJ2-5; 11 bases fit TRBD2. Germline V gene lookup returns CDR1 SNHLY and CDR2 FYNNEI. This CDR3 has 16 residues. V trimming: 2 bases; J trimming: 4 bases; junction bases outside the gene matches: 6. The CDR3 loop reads CASSERASGGSETQYF. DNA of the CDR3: TGTGCCAGCAGTGAAAGGGCTAGCGGGGGGTCAGAGACCCAGTACTTC.

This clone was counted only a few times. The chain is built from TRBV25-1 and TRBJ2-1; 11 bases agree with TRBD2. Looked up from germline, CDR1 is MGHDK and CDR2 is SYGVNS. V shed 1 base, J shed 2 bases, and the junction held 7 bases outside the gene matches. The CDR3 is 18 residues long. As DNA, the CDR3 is TGTGCCAGCAGTGAATTCCCCCTACTAGCGGGAGCCTACAATGAGCAGTTCTTC. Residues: CASSEFPLLAGAYNEQFF.

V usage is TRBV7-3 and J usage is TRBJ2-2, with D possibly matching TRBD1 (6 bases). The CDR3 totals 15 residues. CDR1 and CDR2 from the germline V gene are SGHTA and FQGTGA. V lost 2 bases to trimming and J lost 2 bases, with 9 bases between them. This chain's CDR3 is CASSLLGQNTGELFF. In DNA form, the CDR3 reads TGTGCCAGCAGCTTATTGGGACAAAACACCGGGGAGCTGTTTTTT.

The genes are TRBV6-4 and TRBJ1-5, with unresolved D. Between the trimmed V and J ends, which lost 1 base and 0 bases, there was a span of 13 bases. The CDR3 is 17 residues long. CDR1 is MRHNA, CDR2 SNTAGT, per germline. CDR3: CASSDYAATDSNQPQHF. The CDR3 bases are TGTGCCAGCAGTGACTACGCGGCAACCGATAGCAATCAGCCCCAGCATTTT.

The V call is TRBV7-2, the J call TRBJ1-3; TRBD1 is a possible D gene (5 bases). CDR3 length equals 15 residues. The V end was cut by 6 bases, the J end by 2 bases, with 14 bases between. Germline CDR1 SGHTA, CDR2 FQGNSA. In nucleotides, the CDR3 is TGTGCCAGCAGACCTCCTTGGGGCGCTGGAAACACCATATATTTT. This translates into CASRPPWGAGNTIYF.

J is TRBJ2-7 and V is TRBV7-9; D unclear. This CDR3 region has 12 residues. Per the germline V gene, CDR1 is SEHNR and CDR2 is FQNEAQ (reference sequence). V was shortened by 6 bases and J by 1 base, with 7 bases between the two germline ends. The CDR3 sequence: CASSLTSYEQYF. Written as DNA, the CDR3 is TGTGCCAGCAGTCTAACGTCCTACGAGCAGTACTTC.

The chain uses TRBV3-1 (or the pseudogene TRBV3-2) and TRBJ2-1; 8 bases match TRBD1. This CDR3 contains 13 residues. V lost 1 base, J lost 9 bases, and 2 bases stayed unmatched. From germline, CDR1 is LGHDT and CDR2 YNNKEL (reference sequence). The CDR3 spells CASSQVQGVEQFF. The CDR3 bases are TGTGCCAGCAGCCAAGTACAGGGGGTTGAGCAGTTCTTC.

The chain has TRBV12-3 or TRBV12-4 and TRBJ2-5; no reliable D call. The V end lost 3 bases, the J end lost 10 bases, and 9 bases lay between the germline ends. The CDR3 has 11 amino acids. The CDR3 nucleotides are TGTGCCAGCAGTTTGTTCCAGGACCAGTACTTC. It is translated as CASSLFQDQYF.